The text below deals with one T cell receptor beta chain. The target antigen is unknown. The source of the sample is a study of cytomegalovirus exposure and HLA in healthy donors. In the study overall: Early on, a data release was issued that held roughly 84 million unique TCRs from HLA-typed donors.

Broader study findings: Cytomegalovirus-associated status was assigned to approximately 160 TCR beta chains.

V was pared by 4 bases and J by 8 bases, with 9 bases of the junction left unmatched. The CDR3 spans 14 residues. CDR1 and CDR2 (germline): SGHRS, YFSETQ. It was with 60 Vbeta and 13 Jbeta primers that the PCR ran. Assay: immunoSEQ multiplex PCR; the TCRdb copy retains only in-frame clones and omits some. This sample yields over 85,000 clones, of which around 86% are seen a single time; 3.7% belongs to the top ten. V usage is TRBV5-1 and J usage is TRBJ1-2; 9 nucleotides align to TRBD1. Material for sequencing was PBMCs. The clonotype was recovered from a female donor in good health and CMV-seropositive. The CDR3 DNA sequence: TGCGCCAGCAGCGTACCGGGACAGGGAGGCGGCTACACCTTC. Translated: CASSVPGQGGGYTF.